This TCR beta chain was identified in a study of Graves' ophthalmopathy and Graves' hyperthyroidism. Study-wide results and caveats: Blood also contained most of the expanded thyroid clonotypes above 0.001 frequency. The model achieved about 64% sensitivity and less than 75% specificity for ophthalmopathy progression. Cross-validated, the 13-signature model showed 87.88%/81.08% sensitivity/specificity, and 80%/75% in the test set.

The study amplified TCR beta CDR3 regions using RNA transcripts. Second-round multiplex PCR followed a first-round RT-PCR using HTBI primers. TCRdb independently ran MiXCR on the multiplex PCR reads; one entry per CDR3 protein. This repertoire shows more than 550,000 distinct CDR3 sequences, about 40% found once; its top ten account for under 3.5%. Germline V gene lookup returns CDR1 ENHRY and CDR2 SYGVKD. CDR3 length equals 8 residues. Concerning this clonotype: Its antigen is undetermined. The junction does not match germline at one end; this may be a read error.

As diagnostic evidence, clinical symptoms, serum thyroxine, TRAb, thyroid ultrasound and orbital computed tomography were relied upon. This chain uses TRBV10-3 with TRBJ1-6; TRBD1 is a possible D gene (5 bases). The TCR was taken from an adult man with Graves' ophthalmopathy. The sample comprised peripheral blood. The DNA of the CDR3 is TGTGCCATCGTTGGGGCATGGTTT. This gives the protein CAIVGAWF.